This entry concerns a single T cell receptor (beta chain). The CDR3 is 15 residues long. Trimming left V 5 bases short and J 2 bases short, with 13 bases between. CDR1 is SGHVS, CDR2 FQNEAQ, per germline. This sample is drawn from a study of cytomegalovirus exposure and HLA in healthy donors. Amplification used 60 Vbeta primers and 13 Jbeta primers. Assay used: immunoSEQ multiplex PCR; TCRdb lists only in-frame clones, some missing. The table has 150,000 to 180,000 clones, 75% to 85% seen once. This TCR was sampled from a woman aged 40 to 49 in good health and CMV-seropositive. The chain joins TRBV7-8 to TRBJ2-1; D may be TRBD1 (5 bases). Sequencing was performed on PBMCs. The CDR3 DNA reads as TGTGCCAGCAGCGCATTACAGGTCACCTACAATGAGCAGTTCTTC. It encodes CASSALQVTYNEQFF.